Shown below are 21 T cell receptor beta chains from a single sample sequenced in a study of blood T cell repertoires in COVID-19. Only in-frame clones appear in the TCRdb table, and some are missing; sequencing was by immunoSEQ multiplex PCR. This table has about 380,000 clones, 90% appearing once. The sample was peripheral blood. The receptors were sampled from a man between 18 and 29 years old with active or convalescent COVID-19.

The chain is built from TRBV6-5 and TRBJ2-1, with unresolved D. The CDR3 loop spans 13 amino acids. Germline CDR1 reads MNHEY; CDR2 reads SVGAGI. Trimming removed 6 bases at V and 6 bases at J, with 12 bases between. The CDR3 loop is CASSPVSVNEQFF. CDR3 coding DNA: TGTGCCAGCAGCCCAGTTTCCGTCAATGAGCAGTTCTTC.

The count of this clone is one. V is TRBV28 and J is TRBJ2-2, with 7 bases matching TRBD2. The CDR3 runs 16 residues. The germline gives CDR1 MDHEN, CDR2 SYDVKM. The V and J ends lost 2 bases and 3 bases, in that order; junction bases with no gene match: 6. The CDR3 region is CASSLEGSGYTGELFF. The CDR3 nucleotides are TGTGCCAGCAGTTTAGAAGGTAGCGGGTACACCGGGGAGCTGTTTTTT.

This chain uses TRBV19 with TRBJ2-2, with D tentatively TRBD2 (6 bases). The CDR3 covers 16 residues. The V gene lost 5 bases and the J gene lost 0 bases, with 13 bases spanning the gap. The germline V gene encodes CDR1 LNHDA and CDR2 SQIVND (reference sequence). CDR3 DNA sequence: TGTGCCAGTAGTTGGAACGGGGGATCGAACACCGGGGAGCTGTTTTTT. It is translated as CASSWNGGSNTGELFF.

The rearrangement joins TRBV4-3 to TRBJ2-7, with D possibly being TRBD1 (6 bases). V dropped 4 bases and J dropped 0 bases, with 13 bases sitting between them. CDR1 is LGHNA, CDR2 YSLEER, per germline. The CDR3 sequence is 15 residues long. The CDR3 coding sequence is TGCGCCAGCAGCCGAAACAGGGAACGCTCCTACGAGCAGTACTTC. Protein sequence: CASSRNRERSYEQYF.

This clone was counted once. The chain couples TRBV29-1 to TRBJ2-1, with 14 bases fitting TRBD2. V dropped 6 bases and J dropped 2; count of bases not matched to a gene: 6. The CDR3 has 16 amino acids. Per the germline V gene, CDR1 is SQVTM and CDR2 is ANQGSEA. In DNA, the CDR3 is TGCAGCGTCTCCGGGACTAGCGGGAGTCCCTACAATGAGCAGTTCTTC. As protein: CSVSGTSGSPYNEQFF.

The gene calls are TRBV19 and TRBJ1-4, with D hard to call. V lost 5 bases and J 1 base, leaving 11 bases between the germline ends. CDR1 is LNHDA, CDR2 SQIVND, per germline (reference sequence). CDR3 length: 15 residues. The CDR3 DNA reads as TGTGCCAGTAGTCCTTACACCAAAACTAATGAAAAACTGTTTTTT. Translation: CASSPYTKTNEKLFF.

The count of this clone is one. V gene TRBV19 combines with J gene TRBJ1-5; no definite D call. Per the germline V gene, CDR1 is LNHDA and CDR2 is SQIVND (reference sequence). V shed 5 bases and J shed 0 bases, with 14 bases lying between them. This CDR3 is built from 16 residues. The CDR3 region has the DNA TGTGCCAGTAGTGGGCCGGAGGGTAGTAGCAATCAGCCCCAGCATTTT. Translating gives CASSGPEGSSNQPQHF.

The rearrangement joins TRBV18 to TRBJ2-1; perhaps TRBD2 as D (6 bases). The length of the CDR3 is 16 residues. Trimming shortened V by 2 bases and J by 10 bases, and 21 bases separated the two germline ends. CDR1 is KGHSH and CDR2 is LQKENI in the germline V gene. CDR3 sequence reads: CASSPAALGPRGEQFF. CDR3 coding DNA: TGTGCCAGCTCACCAGCGGCCTTGGGACCCCGGGGGGAGCAGTTCTTC.

The V call is TRBV27, the J call TRBJ2-5; 9 bases match TRBD1. The germline V gene has CDR1 MNHEY and CDR2 SMNVEV (reference sequence). CDR3 length equals 15 residues. V was pared by 2 bases and J by 5 bases, with 6 bases of the junction left unmatched. The CDR3 sequence is CASSLGTGSGETQYF. The DNA of the CDR3 is TGTGCCAGCAGTTTAGGGACAGGGTCAGGGGAGACCCAGTACTTC.

The chain recombines TRBV5-4 with TRBJ2-1, with 12 bases lining up with TRBD2. The CDR3 contains 16 residues. The V gene's germline CDR1 is SGHNT and CDR2 YYREEE (reference sequence). V lost 4 bases to trimming and J lost 2 bases; unmatched junction nucleotides: 4. The CDR3 is CASSALAGGAYNEQFF. CDR3 bases: TGTGCCAGCAGCGCACTAGCGGGAGGTGCCTACAATGAGCAGTTCTTC.

The V call is TRBV6-5, the J call TRBJ1-2; TRBD1 agrees at 8 bases. The CDR3 is made up of 12 amino acids. V shed 9 bases, J shed 3 bases, and the junction held 3 bases outside the gene matches. Germline CDR1 reads MNHEY; CDR2 reads SVGAGI. The CDR3 protein is CASNRGDYGYTF. The CDR3 region has the DNA TGTGCCAGTAACAGGGGGGACTATGGCTACACCTTC.

This clone is a singleton in its sample. The chain couples TRBV27 to TRBJ2-5; D may be TRBD1 (5 bases). The CDR3 is 15 residues long. Trimming shortened V by 6 bases and J by 0 bases, and 14 bases separated the two germline ends. CDR1 is MNHEY, CDR2 SMNVEV, per germline (reference sequence). Here the CDR3 reads CASSSMRTYQETQYF. The DNA for the CDR3 is TGTGCCAGCAGCTCCATGCGGACATACCAAGAGACCCAGTACTTC.

The rearrangement links TRBV30 to TRBJ2-2, with D possibly being TRBD1 (5 bases). The CDR3 sequence is 14 residues long. Germline-derived CDR1 and CDR2 are GTSNPN and SVGIG (reference sequence). Trimming removed 4 bases from V and 1 base from J, with 10 bases in between. The CDR3 spells CAWTWTLNTGELFF. CDR3 nucleotides: TGTGCCTGGACCTGGACATTGAACACCGGGGAGCTGTTTTTT. Based on the CDR3 plus reference TRBV30 and TRBJ2-2, the full variable domain is SQTIHQWPATLVQPVGSPLSLECTVEGTSNPNLYWYRQAAGRGLQLLFYSVGIGQISSEVPQNLSASRPQDRQFILSSKKLLLSDSGFYLCAWTWTLNTGELFFGEGSRLTVL.

The chain recombines TRBV27 with TRBJ2-1, with TRBD2 matching over 9 bases. From germline, CDR1 is MNHEY and CDR2 SMNVEV (reference sequence). The CDR3 loop spans 19 amino acids. The trim removed 1 base at V and 1 base at J, leaving 11 bases unmatched. CDR3 in amino acids: CASSLWLAGEVGSYNEQFF. The DNA of the CDR3 is TGTGCCAGCAGTTTATGGTTAGCGGGAGAGGTCGGGTCCTACAATGAGCAGTTCTTC.

The gene calls are TRBV11-3 and TRBJ2-7, with TRBD1 identical over 10 bases. Germline assignment: CDR1 SGHNT and CDR2 YENEEA. The CDR3 extends over 15 amino acids. V lost 5 bases to trimming and J lost 5 bases; unmatched junction nucleotides: 9. In DNA, the CDR3 is TGTGCCAGCAGCCTACGGGACAGGGGTTTCGACGAGCAGTACTTC. Translation gives CASSLRDRGFDEQYF.

The chain recombines TRBV24-1 with TRBJ2-1, with 13 nucleotides matching TRBD2. CDR1 and CDR2 from the germline V gene are KGHDR and SFDVKD. V was pared by 0 bases and J by 6 bases, with 4 bases of the junction left unmatched. This CDR3 is 17 amino acids long. The CDR3 sequence is CATSDLGTSGNGNEQFF. Here the CDR3 DNA reads TGTGCCACCAGTGATTTGGGGACTAGCGGGAATGGCAATGAGCAGTTCTTC.

In its sample, this clone was seen once. The chain couples TRBV25-1 to TRBJ1-4; D is uncertain. The ends were cut back, 5 bases at V and 5 bases at J, with 15 bases in the middle. This CDR3 has 15 amino acids. Germline CDR1 is MGHDK and CDR2 is SYGVNS. As DNA, the CDR3 is TGTGCCAGCAGTAGAGGGCCCCAGCCGAATGAAAAACTGTTTTTT. It encodes CASSRGPQPNEKLFF.

V gene TRBV7-8 combines with J gene TRBJ1-1, with D maybe TRBD1 (5 bases). CDR1 is SGHVS and CDR2 is FQNEAQ in the germline V gene. This CDR3 comprises 15 residues. Between the trimmed V and J ends, which lost 3 bases and 0 bases, there was a span of 11 bases. CDR3: CASSFSGLMNTEAFF. CDR3 nucleotides: TGTGCCAGCAGCTTCTCGGGACTCATGAACACTGAAGCTTTCTTT.

The chain joins TRBV5-1 to TRBJ2-7; a possible D gene is TRBD2 (7 bases). Per germline, CDR1 SGHRS and CDR2 YFSETQ. This CDR3 is built from 15 residues. V was pared by 0 bases and J by 2 bases, with 12 bases between. CDR3 sequence (DNA): TGCGCCAGCAGCTTGGAGGGGGGGAAAGCCTACGAGCAGTACTTC. This encodes CASSLEGGKAYEQYF.

CDR3 region: CASSPAASGSWDNEQFF. For the CDR3, the DNA is TGCGCCAGCAGCCCGGCGGCCAGCGGGAGCTGGGACAATGAGCAGTTCTTC. The chain employs TRBV4-3 and TRBJ2-1; 8 nucleotides align to TRBD2. Per germline, CDR1 LGHNA and CDR2 YSLEER. The CDR3 extends over 17 amino acids. V gave up 4 bases and J gave up 5 bases; unmatched junction bases: 13.

In this sample, this clone turned up once. The rearrangement links TRBV6-5 to TRBJ1-3, with D maybe TRBD1 (6 bases). CDR3 length equals 13 residues. From germline, CDR1 is MNHEY and CDR2 SVGAGI. Trimming removed 6 bases from V and 4 bases from J, with 10 bases in between. CDR3 bases: TGTGCCAGCAGGGACAGAGGCGGAAACACCATATATTTT. This encodes CASRDRGGNTIYF.